This is a list of T cell receptor beta chains from one sample in a study of blood T cell repertoires in COVID-19. The repertoire was sequenced with immunoSEQ multiplex PCR; TCRdb's copy has only in-frame clones and lacks some. The sample yields approximately 100,000 clones, approximately 84% seen once. Sequencing used peripheral blood. The source is a woman between 45 and 60 years old with acute or convalescent COVID-19. Both conserved end residues are part of each CDR3. The D gene is left open where the match is weak. Clone size is given for some rows only: seen once, a few or many times, or a class if the clone is expanded.

d_call clone_size j_call v_call cdr3_nt cdr3_aa
- few TRBJ1-4 TRBV7-5 TGTGCCAGAAGCTTTTCCCCTAAAAATGAAAAACTGTTTTTT CARSFSPKNEKLFF
TRBD1 - TRBJ2-7 TRBV24-1 TGTGCCCGTCTGTCCCGGGACAGGGGTACGTGGGAGCAGTACTTC CARLSRDRGTWEQYF
TRBD1 once TRBJ1-1 TRBV5-4 TGTGCCAGCAGCGCGGGGACAGGGGGCTCCTTTTTACCAGCTTTCTTT CASSAGTGGSFLPAFF
- - TRBJ1-6 TRBV5-8 TGTGCCAGCAGCTTGGGAGGGTTTAATTCACCCCTCCACTTT CASSLGGFNSPLHF
TRBD1 - TRBJ1-5 TRBV19 TGTGCCAGTAGGACAGGGGAAAATCAGCCCCAGCATTTT CASRTGENQPQHF
- - TRBJ1-2 TRBV19 TGTGCCAGTAGTGAGGAGTTCTATGGCTACACCTTC CASSEEFYGYTF
TRBD1 - TRBJ1-2 TRBV6-5 TGTGCCAGCAGTTACTCCCTATCGACAGGGACCCACTACACCTTC CASSYSLSTGTHYTF
- - TRBJ2-1 TRBV7-8 TGTGCCAGCAGCTTAGTGGGCGGGGCGTCCTACAATGAGCAGTTCTTC CASSLVGGASYNEQFF
- - TRBJ2-2 TRBV9 TGTGCCAGCAGCGTAGAAATCCAGACCGGGGAGCTGTTTTTT CASSVEIQTGELFF
TRBD2 - TRBJ2-7 TRBV2 TGTGCCAGCAGGCTCCAGCTAGCGGGGGGGCTAGGCGAGCAGTACTTC CASRLQLAGGLGEQYF